Listed here are 8 T cell receptor beta chains from one sample, sequenced in a study of OX40 agonist ivuxolimab in advanced cancers. TCRdb's copy holds only in-frame clones and misses some; the assay was immunoSEQ multiplex PCR. The sample consists of over 95,000 clones, around 90% of them appearing once. This sample comprised CD4+ or CD8+ T cells sorted from blood, obtained in a trial of the OX40 agonist ivuxolimab. Receptor source: an adult with an advanced solid tumor such as melanoma, head and neck, liver or kidney cancer.

The J gene is TRBJ1-3, the V gene TRBV4-3; D remains ambiguous. The CDR3 totals 17 residues. The ends were cut back, 4 bases at V and 0 bases at J, with 16 bases in the middle. Germline lookup yields CDR1 LGHNA and CDR2 YSLEER. The CDR3 DNA reads as TGCGCCAGCAGCCGATCGGGAATGGCGAACTCTGGAAACACCATATATTTT. The encoded protein is CASSRSGMANSGNTIYF.

This chain connects TRBV28 to TRBJ1-1; the D gene is possibly TRBD1 (6 bases). This CDR3 has 14 amino acids. V lost 2 bases and J 2 bases, leaving 9 bases between the germline ends. Germline loops: CDR1 MDHEN, CDR2 SYDVKM. CDR3 in DNA: TGTGCCAGCAGTTTAGAACAGGGAAACACTGAAGCTTTCTTT. Translation gives CASSLEQGNTEAFF.

The chain recombines TRBV25-1 with TRBJ2-5; D unresolved. The germline gives CDR1 MGHDK, CDR2 SYGVNS. The CDR3 loop spans 13 amino acids. CDR3 DNA: TGTCTACCACCCAAGACGCGCGGAGAGACCCAGTACTTC. As protein: CLPPKTRGETQYF.

This clone was observed a single time. The chain uses TRBV10-3 and TRBJ2-5; D is possibly TRBD1 or TRBD2 (6 bases each). V was pared by 6 bases and J by 5 bases, with 16 bases between. The CDR3 runs to 14 residues. Germline V gives CDR1 ENHRY, CDR2 SYGVKD. CDR3 nucleotide sequence: TGTGCCATCAGGCCCCTGGGGGGCGGGGAGACCCAGTACTTC. Amino acids: CAIRPLGGGETQYF.

The chain couples TRBV28 to TRBJ2-7, with unresolved D. CDR3 length: 15 residues. Germline V gives CDR1 MDHEN, CDR2 SYDVKM. Trimming removed 2 bases at V and 0 bases at J, with 11 bases between. CDR3 sequence: CASSLGYGPSYEQYF. In DNA, the CDR3 is TGTGCCAGCAGTTTAGGCTACGGACCCTCCTACGAGCAGTACTTC.

The V gene is TRBV30, the J gene TRBJ2-5, with D uncertain. V shed 1 base and J shed 5 bases, with 8 bases lying between them. CDR3 length equals 12 residues. CDR1 is GTSNPN, CDR2 SVGIG, per germline (reference sequence). CDR3 DNA sequence: TGTGCCTGGAGTGCCAAGAGGGAGACCCAGTACTTC. Residues: CAWSAKRETQYF.

This clone was observed a few times. The chain recombines TRBV19 with TRBJ1-2, with 7 nucleotides matching TRBD1. The CDR3 sequence is 14 residues long. V was clipped by 5 bases and J by 4 bases; unmatched bases: 7. CDR1 is LNHDA, CDR2 SQIVND, per germline (reference sequence). CDR3 in amino acids: CASSAPAGGYGYTF. In DNA, the CDR3 is TGTGCCAGTAGTGCTCCGGCAGGGGGCTATGGCTACACCTTC.

This sequence joins TRBV19 and TRBJ1-2, with D perhaps TRBD1 (5 bases). Trimming left V 6 bases short and J 2 bases short, with 13 bases between. CDR3 length equals 14 residues. From germline, CDR1 is LNHDA and CDR2 SQIVND (reference sequence). The CDR3 loop reads CASRTPGDNYGYTF. The CDR3 nucleotides read TGTGCCAGTAGAACTCCGGGGGACAACTATGGCTACACCTTC.